One and the same sample provided the 17 T cell receptor beta chains below, sequenced in a study of cytomegalovirus exposure and HLA in healthy donors. Generated by immunoSEQ multiplex PCR, the TCRdb table keeps only in-frame clones and is missing some. The sample includes about 240,000 clones, around 87% of them seen just once. The sequenced sample consisted of PBMCs. The receptors here all came from a woman aged 25 to 45 in good health and CMV-seropositive.

The chain is built from TRBV7-3 and TRBJ2-1; D call uncertain. V lost 6 bases and J lost 5, with 11 bases in between. The germline V gene has CDR1 SGHTA and CDR2 FQGTGA. The CDR3 totals 13 residues. The CDR3 nucleotides read TGTGCCAGCAGTCTTGACTCAAACAATGAGCAGTTCTTC. It yields the protein CASSLDSNNEQFF.

The chain is built from TRBV25-1 and TRBJ2-7, with 10 bases aligning to TRBD2. Trimming cost V 0 bases and J 6 bases; bases outside gene matches: 5. The CDR3 is 15 amino acids. Per the germline V gene, CDR1 is MGHDK and CDR2 is SYGVNS. Here the CDR3 reads CASSEYFSGRLEQYF. CDR3 nucleotide sequence: TGTGCCAGCAGTGAATATTTTAGCGGGAGGCTCGAGCAGTACTTC.

This chain uses TRBV4-1 with TRBJ2-7; maybe TRBD2 (5 bases). The V end was cut by 0 bases, the J end by 3 bases, with 18 bases between. Germline CDR1 and CDR2: MGHRA and YSYEKL. The CDR3 contains 17 residues. The CDR3 DNA follows: TGCGCCAGCAGCCAAGAGGTTTCTATGGCGGGTGTCTACGAGCAGTACTTC. Protein: CASSQEVSMAGVYEQYF.

The rearrangement uses TRBV19 and TRBJ1-5; D perhaps matches TRBD1 (6 bases). Germline loops: CDR1 LNHDA, CDR2 SQIVND (reference sequence). This CDR3 contains 15 residues. Trimming took off 5 bases at V and 0 bases at J, with 11 bases between the two ends. CDR3 nucleotide sequence: TGTGCCAGTAGTTCGGGACACCTTAGCAATCAGCCCCAGCATTTT. Residues: CASSSGHLSNQPQHF.

The genes are TRBV25-1 and TRBJ1-5; D uncertain. CDR3 length: 14 residues. Germline loops: CDR1 MGHDK, CDR2 SYGVNS. V lost 3 bases and J lost 4, with 10 bases in between. In DNA, the CDR3 is TGTGCCAGCAGTGAGGGCCAGAAAAATCAGCCCCAGCATTTT. Amino acid sequence: CASSEGQKNQPQHF.

The gene calls are TRBV20-1 and TRBJ2-1; D possibly corresponds to TRBD2 (5 bases). V lost 4 bases, J lost 12 bases, and 13 bases lay in between. The CDR3 sequence is 11 residues long. Germline lookup yields CDR1 DFQATT and CDR2 SNEGSKA (reference sequence). The CDR3 region is CSAMFGRSQFF. CDR3 nucleotides: TGCAGTGCTATGTTTGGGAGATCGCAGTTCTTC.

V gene TRBV10-3 combines with J gene TRBJ1-2; the match to TRBD1 covers 7 bases. This CDR3 has 14 residues. Trimming cost V 4 bases and J 8 bases; bases outside gene matches: 10. Germline V gene lookup returns CDR1 ENHRY and CDR2 SYGVKD. CDR3: CAISGDRDISGYTF. The CDR3 DNA is TGTGCCATCAGTGGAGACAGGGACATTAGCGGCTACACCTTC.

The genes are TRBV30 and TRBJ2-5; weak D call: TRBD2 (6 bases). CDR3 length: 13 residues. In germline, CDR1 is GTSNPN, CDR2 SVGIG (reference sequence). Trimming removed 5 bases from V and 2 bases from J, with 12 bases in between. The CDR3 region has the DNA TGTGCCTGGGCCCGGGACTCGCAAGAGACCCAGTACTTC. Translation: CAWARDSQETQYF.

The genes are TRBV9 and TRBJ2-7; 8 bases are shared with TRBD2. Trimming cost V 0 bases and J 0 bases; bases outside gene matches: 2. CDR3 size: 15 residues. The germline CDR1 and CDR2 sequences are SGDLS and YYNGEE. In DNA form, the CDR3 reads TGTGCCAGCAGCGTAGGTAGCGGGGTCTCCTACGAGCAGTACTTC. Its protein is CASSVGSGVSYEQYF.

V gene TRBV30 combines with J gene TRBJ2-2, with 8 bases lining up with TRBD1. The junction had 11 bases not matched to a gene; V was cut back by 8 bases and J by 6 bases. CDR1 and CDR2 (germline): GTSNPN, SVGIG (reference sequence). CDR3 length equals 14 residues. In DNA, the CDR3 is TGTGCCAGCTCATTTGACAGGGGTCCCGGGGAGCTGTTTTTT. Residues: CASSFDRGPGELFF.

This clone was detected only a few times. The rearrangement joins TRBV5-1 to TRBJ1-2; 9 positions match TRBD1. V shed 0 bases and J 5 bases; nucleotides not matched to a gene: 2. Germline lookup yields CDR1 SGHRS and CDR2 YFSETQ. CDR3 length: 14 amino acids. The CDR3: CASSLEQGAYGYTF. The DNA of the CDR3 is TGCGCCAGCAGCTTGGAACAGGGGGCTTATGGCTACACCTTC.

This clone was observed a few times. The J gene is TRBJ2-5, the V gene TRBV12-5; 7 positions agree with TRBD2. The CDR3 runs to 14 residues. Germline V gene data show CDR1 as LGHNT and CDR2 as FRNRAP. V shed 4 bases, J shed 2 bases, and the junction held 4 bases outside the gene matches. In nucleotides, the CDR3 is TGTGCTAGTGGTTCGGGGGGAGGTCAAGAGACCCAGTACTTC. This codes for CASGSGGGQETQYF.

The V and J genes are TRBV4-1 and TRBJ2-1; 10 positions match TRBD2. In germline, CDR1 is MGHRA, CDR2 YSYEKL. The CDR3 consists of 22 residues. V was clipped by 0 bases and J by 2 bases; unmatched bases: 19. CDR3 nucleotides: TGCGCCAGCAGCCAAGATCGGTGGACCGCGAGGACTAGCGGAAAAACCTACAATGAGCAGTTCTTC. Translating it yields CASSQDRWTARTSGKTYNEQFF.

The chain combines TRBV7-9 with TRBJ2-5; D not resolved. V gave up 5 bases and J gave up 3 bases, with 4 bases separating them. The germline CDR1 and CDR2 sequences are SEHNR and FQNEAQ (reference sequence). The CDR3 length is 11 residues. This chain's CDR3 is CASSTEETQYF. Here the CDR3 DNA reads TGTGCCAGCAGCACGGAAGAGACCCAGTACTTC.

V and J are TRBV11-2 and TRBJ2-2; TRBD2 might be the D (5 bases). Germline CDR1 and CDR2: SGHAT and FQNNGV. V was trimmed by 5 bases and J by 6 bases, leaving 13 bases between them. The CDR3 consists of 14 residues. CDR3 sequence (DNA): TGTGCCAGCAGCAAAGGGTCGCGGGCCGGGGAGCTGTTTTTT. This codes for CASSKGSRAGELFF.

The chain employs TRBV4-2 and TRBJ2-1; TRBD1 might be the D (6 bases). CDR3 length: 15 amino acids. The V gene's germline CDR1 is LGHNA and CDR2 YNFKEQ. The ends were cut back, 0 bases at V and 1 base at J, with 7 bases in the middle. The CDR3 loop is CASSQDRGSYNEQFF. The CDR3 DNA reads as TGTGCCAGCAGCCAAGATAGGGGGTCCTACAATGAGCAGTTCTTC.

CDR3 DNA: TGTGCCAGCGGTATACAGGGGTCCGACGAGCAGTACTTC. It yields the protein CASGIQGSDEQYF. This rearrangement joins TRBV28 to TRBJ2-7, with 7 bases lining up with TRBD1. The CDR3 has 13 residues. Germline trimming cut 8 bases from V and 5 bases from J; bases unmatched to any gene: 9. Germline V gene lookup returns CDR1 MDHEN and CDR2 SYDVKM.